This entry features one T cell receptor beta chain sequence. The entry originates in a study of blood T cell repertoires in COVID-19. Looking at the study overall: Donors in the United States, Italy and Spain gave samples during acute or convalescent COVID-19. T cells, B-cell-depleted T cells, or PBMCs provided the cDNA or gDNA that served as material.

V lost 1 base, J lost 7 bases, and 4 bases stayed unmatched. CDR1 is LNHDA and CDR2 is SQIVND in the germline V gene (reference sequence). The CDR3 sequence is 15 residues long. Followed over time, Seattle patients had been enrolled while infection was active. Original data processing: Quantification of nucleated cells was approximated via reference gene primer amplification. Sequencing was performed with immunoSEQ multiplex PCR; in TCRdb, only in-frame clones are kept and a portion is missing. V and J calls and clone size are as listed in that table; D and trimming were resolved from the DNA. The table lists 250,000 to 350,000 clones, almost 90% of them singletons.

Source material: peripheral blood. This TCR derives from a woman aged 25 to 45 with COVID-19, enrolled during active disease. The V gene is TRBV19, the J gene TRBJ2-1, with 10 nucleotides matching TRBD1. The CDR3 loop reads CASSIVGTGANEQFF. The CDR3 region has the DNA TGTGCCAGTAGTATAGTGGGGACAGGGGCGAATGAGCAGTTCTTC.